The clone carrying this T cell receptor (beta chain) has only a few counts. Its antigen is not known. Expressed TCRB transcripts were sequenced after all isolated RNA was converted to cDNA. Sequencing used immunoSEQ multiplex PCR; TCRdb keeps in-frame clones, though not all of them. The repertoire holds 150,000 to 190,000 clones, with about 9.4% as singletons. The source of the sample is a study of beta chain features in type 1 diabetes. After removal of 5 bases from V and 7 bases from J, the junction contained 3 bases not matched to a gene. CDR1 MNHEY and CDR2 SVGAGI come from the germline V gene. This CDR3 spans 14 amino acids. Study-wide results and limits: Shortening that was moderate but significant affected the TCRB CDR3s of Type 1 diabetes patients in all four CD4+ subsets.

The chain is built from TRBV6-5 and TRBJ2-1; 12 bases fit TRBD2. The sequenced sample was central memory CD4+ T cells from blood. This clonotype was sampled from a young man with type 1 diabetes. The CDR3 DNA sequence: TGTGCCAGCAGTCCTAGCGGGAGGGAGAATGAGCAGTTCTTC. Protein: CASSPSGRENEQFF.